The rows below give T cell receptor beta chains drawn from one sample of a study of technical replicates of blood from a handful of donors. The method was immunoSEQ multiplex PCR; TCRdb's version includes in-frame clones alone and lacks a portion of them. The table has 72,000 or so clones, around 95% seen once. The sample was T cells isolated from PBMCs. All receptors come from a human donor in good health. Each CDR3 is given with its conserved first and last residue. The D gene is left open where the match is weak. Clone size is stated in some rows and not others, as once, few, many or a class when expanded.

j_call d_call v_call clone_size cdr3_nt cdr3_aa
TRBJ1-2 TRBD1 TRBV7-2 - TGTGCCAGCAGCTCTACTCTAGAAAGGGGGCTGGGCTACACCTTC CASSSTLERGLGYTF
TRBJ1-3 - TRBV28 - TGTGCCAGCAGCGCGACTTCCGTTGGGTCCCACTCTGGAAACACCATATATTTT CASSATSVGSHSGNTIYF
TRBJ2-2 TRBD2 TRBV7-6 - TGTGCCAGCAGCTGGACTAGCGGGAGTACCGGGGAGCTGTTTTTT CASSWTSGSTGELFF
TRBJ1-2 TRBD1 TRBV14 - TGTGCCAGCAGCCAAGAGACAGGGGGCGGCTATGGCTACACCTTC CASSQETGGGYGYTF
TRBJ2-5 - TRBV6-5 - TGTGCCAGCAGGACTATTTCTTGGGAAGAGACCCAGTACTTC CASRTISWEETQYF
TRBJ2-1 TRBD2 TRBV5-6 - TGTGCCAGCAGCTTGGCAACCCTAGCGGGAGTCAGACGGAGAGAGCAGTTCTTC CASSLATLAGVRRREQFF
TRBJ2-4 - TRBV7-8 - TGTGCCACCCAGGGGGCCAAAAACATTCAGTACTTC CATQGAKNIQYF
TRBJ2-5 TRBD2 TRBV15 - TGTGCCACCAGCAGAGATCGGGGGGGCGGGGGGCTGATCGAGACCCAGTACTTC CATSRDRGGGGLIETQYF
TRBJ1-1 TRBD1 TRBV29-1 few TGCAGCGCTCGAGGGGGCTACACTGAAGCTTTCTTT CSARGGYTEAFF
TRBJ1-2 TRBD1 TRBV28 - TGTGCCAGCAGTTTTACTGGACAGGGCCTGAATGGCTACACCTTC CASSFTGQGLNGYTF
TRBJ1-1 - TRBV2 - TGTGCCAGCAGATTGGACGGGATGAACACTGAAGCTTTCTTT CASRLDGMNTEAFF
TRBJ2-7 - TRBV7-2 - TGTGCCAGCAGCTCACGACAAGCGCAGTACTTC CASSSRQAQYF
TRBJ2-7 TRBD2 TRBV5-6 - TGTGCCAGCAGCTTGATAGCGGGTGACTCCTACGAGCAGTACTTC CASSLIAGDSYEQYF
TRBJ1-2 TRBD1 TRBV19 - TGTGCCAGTAGGGGACAGGGGGCTCGAGGCTACACCTTC CASRGQGARGYTF
TRBJ2-1 - TRBV6-5 - TGTGCCAGCAGTTACTCGATAGCTGACAATGAGCAGTTCTTC CASSYSIADNEQFF
TRBJ2-1 TRBD2 TRBV9 - TGTGCCAGCAGCGTAAGCGGGACGCTTACCTACAATGAGCAGTTCTTC CASSVSGTLTYNEQFF
TRBJ2-1 TRBD2 TRBV14 - TGTGCGCTGGGTCAGCGGGAGAAGGTTGAGCAGTTCTTC CALGQREKVEQFF
TRBJ2-1 TRBD2 TRBV9 - TGTGCCAGCGGACGGAGCGGGAGTATCTATGAGCAGTTCTTC CASGRSGSIYEQFF
TRBJ2-7 - TRBV27 once TGTGCCAGCAGTTTGGGCCCCGTTTACGAGCAGTACTTC CASSLGPVYEQYF
TRBJ2-4 - TRBV4-1 - TGCGCCAGCAGCCAAGTATTTAGGACAATTGTTCCCATTCAGTACTTC CASSQVFRTIVPIQYF
TRBJ1-4 - TRBV9 - TGTGCCAGCAGCGTAGATCTAGGCACATTCGAAAAACTGTTTTTT CASSVDLGTFEKLFF
TRBJ2-7 - TRBV11-3 - TGTGCCAGCAGCTTAGCACAAGCCTACGAGCAGTACTTC CASSLAQAYEQYF
TRBJ2-7 - TRBV29-1 - TGCAGCGTTGAAGACGGGTCTAGCGACCTTCTCTCCTACGAGCAGTACTTC CSVEDGSSDLLSYEQYF
TRBJ1-1 - TRBV9 - TGTGCCAGCAGCGCAAAGGGAGGTTGGGCTGAAGCTTTCTTT CASSAKGGWAEAFF
TRBJ2-3 - TRBV18 - TGTGCCAGCTCGGACGGGGACTGGCGGGATACGCAGTATTTT CASSDGDWRDTQYF
TRBJ2-4 TRBD2 TRBV7-6 - TGTGCCAGCAGCTTAGATATTAGCGGGGTAGCCAAAAACATTCAGTACTTC CASSLDISGVAKNIQYF
TRBJ2-7 - TRBV4-2 - TGTGCCAGCAGCCCGACGCCAGGCTACGAGCAGTACTTC CASSPTPGYEQYF
TRBJ1-2 - TRBV19 - TGTGCCAGTAGTATAGACGAGGAGTACGGCTACACCTTC CASSIDEEYGYTF
TRBJ2-7 - TRBV4-3 - TGCGCCAGCAGCCAAGCGGGTATTGACCACGAGCAGTACTTC CASSQAGIDHEQYF
TRBJ2-7 TRBD2 TRBV2 - TGTGCCAGCAGGGCCCGTGGGGCTAGCGGGGACGAGCAGTACTTC CASRARGASGDEQYF
TRBJ1-5 - TRBV6-5 - TGTGCCAGCAGTAGAACAGGGAACAATCAGCCCCAGCATTTT CASSRTGNNQPQHF
TRBJ2-7 TRBD2 TRBV27 - TGTGCCAGCAGGGTATCTAGCGGGAGGGTTTACGAGCAGTACTTC CASRVSSGRVYEQYF
TRBJ1-2 - TRBV14 - TGTGCCGGGGAGACGGAGGGATATGGCTACACCTTC CAGETEGYGYTF
TRBJ2-7 - TRBV11-2 - TGTGCCAGCAGCTTAGAGAGAATTTCCCTACGTGAGCAGTACTTC CASSLERISLREQYF
TRBJ2-7 TRBD2 TRBV2 few TGTGCCAGCGGGGGACTAGCGGGTACCTACGAGCAGTACTTC CASGGLAGTYEQYF
TRBJ1-4 - TRBV28 - TGTGCCAGCATCGACGGAGGGAAAGTTTTCGAAAAACTGTTTTTT CASIDGGKVFEKLFF
TRBJ1-1 - TRBV6-5 few TGTGCCAGCAGTTACACTTTGAACACTGAAGCTTTCTTT CASSYTLNTEAFF
TRBJ1-2 TRBD1 TRBV18 once TGTGCCAGCTCGTACAGGGGGCGAGGCTACACCTTC CASSYRGRGYTF
TRBJ2-7 - TRBV9 - TGTGCCAGCAGCAGGTCTTCGGGGGGCGCTTTTTACGAGCAGTACTTC CASSRSSGGAFYEQYF
TRBJ1-2 - TRBV28 - TGTGCCAGCAGCCTTCGGGGGACCGGCTATGGCTACACCTTC CASSLRGTGYGYTF
TRBJ1-5 - TRBV27 - TGTGCCAGCAGTCCGAATCACAGGGATCGGAGTCAGCCCCAGCATTTT CASSPNHRDRSQPQHF
TRBJ2-1 TRBD2 TRBV6-5 - TGTGCCAGCAGTTCTAGCGGGAGGGGTGAGCAGTTCTTC CASSSSGRGEQFF
TRBJ2-7 - TRBV5-8 - TGTGCCAGCAGCTTGGACTACACCCAGAACGTAAATTTC CASSLDYTQNVNF
TRBJ2-5 - TRBV6-6 - TGTGCCAGCAGTTACCGAGGAGGGGAGACCCAGTACTTC CASSYRGGETQYF
TRBJ1-5 TRBD1 TRBV5-8 - TGTGCCAGCAGCCTTCCTTATCTCAGGGACAGCCATCAGCCCCAGCATTTT CASSLPYLRDSHQPQHF
TRBJ2-3 - TRBV7-3 once TGTGCCAGCAGCCAGGGGTTTGAGCAGTATTTT CASSQGFEQYF
TRBJ1-1 - TRBV18 once TGTGCCAGCTCCCGCACTCAGGGAGGCACTGAAGCTTTCTTT CASSRTQGGTEAFF
TRBJ1-2 TRBD1 TRBV7-2 - TGTGCCAGCAGCCCTGGACAGGCCGTTGGGGACACCTTC CASSPGQAVGDTF
TRBJ1-1 - TRBV5-1 - TGCGCCAGCAGCCCGCAGGGGTTCCTGAACACTGAAGCTTTCTTT CASSPQGFLNTEAFF
TRBJ2-7 - TRBV7-2 - TGTGCCAGCAGCTTACAGGGTAGGTCCTACGAGCAGTACTTC CASSLQGRSYEQYF
TRBJ2-7 - TRBV5-6 - TGTGCCAGCAGCTATACGACAGTCTCCTACGAGCAGTACTTC CASSYTTVSYEQYF
TRBJ2-2 - TRBV15 once TGTGCCACCAGCAGAGGTTGGACAGAAACGAACACCGGGGAGCTGTTTTTT CATSRGWTETNTGELFF
TRBJ2-7 - TRBV19 - TGTGCCAGTAGTATAGATTTGGAGGTTGACTACGAGCAGTACTTC CASSIDLEVDYEQYF
TRBJ1-2 - TRBV29-1 - TGCAGCGTTGAAGATCGTATTCCTTCTGGCTACACCTTC CSVEDRIPSGYTF
TRBJ2-2 - TRBV28 - TGTGCCAGCAGTACCTACAGGGACACCGGGGAGCTGTTTTTT CASSTYRDTGELFF
TRBJ2-6 TRBD1 TRBV13 - TGTGCCAGCAGCTTAGAGGGACAGGGGGAGGCTGGGGCCAACGTCCTGACTTTC CASSLEGQGEAGANVLTF
TRBJ1-4 TRBD1 TRBV19 - TGTGCCAGTGTTTCCGGGACAGGGGTCGAAAAACTGTTTTTT CASVSGTGVEKLFF
TRBJ2-1 - TRBV27 - TGTGCCAGCAGTTTAGTCGCCAGTCCCCGGATTGGCGGTAATGAGCAGTTCTTC CASSLVASPRIGGNEQFF
TRBJ2-1 - TRBV29-1 once TGCAGCGCTGCCGGGACTGGATACAATGAGCAGTTCTTC CSAAGTGYNEQFF